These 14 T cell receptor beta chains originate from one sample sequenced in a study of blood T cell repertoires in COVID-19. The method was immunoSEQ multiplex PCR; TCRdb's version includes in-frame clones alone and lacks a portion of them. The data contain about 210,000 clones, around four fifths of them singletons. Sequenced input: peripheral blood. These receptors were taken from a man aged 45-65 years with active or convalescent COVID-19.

Here the CDR3 reads CASSFASGSGEQYF. CDR3 nucleotide sequence: TGTGCCAGCAGTTTTGCTAGCGGGAGCGGCGAGCAGTACTTC. The chain recombines TRBV28 with TRBJ2-7; TRBD2 matches at 10 bases. V dropped 3 bases and J dropped 6; count of bases not matched to a gene: 5. This CDR3 spans 14 amino acids. The germline CDR1 and CDR2 sequences are MDHEN and SYDVKM.

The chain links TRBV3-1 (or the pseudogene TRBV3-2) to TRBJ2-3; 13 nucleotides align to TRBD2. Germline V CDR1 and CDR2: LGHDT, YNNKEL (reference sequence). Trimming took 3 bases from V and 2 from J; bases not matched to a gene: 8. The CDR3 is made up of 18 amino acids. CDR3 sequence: CASSHGGGLAGYTDTQYF. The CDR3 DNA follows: TGTGCCAGCAGCCACGGGGGGGGACTAGCGGGGTACACAGATACGCAGTATTTT.

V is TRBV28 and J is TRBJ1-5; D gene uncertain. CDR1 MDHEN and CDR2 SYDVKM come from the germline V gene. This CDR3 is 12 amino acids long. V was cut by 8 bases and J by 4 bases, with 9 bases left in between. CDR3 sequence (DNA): TGTGCCAGCCTATCCCGGAATCAGCCCCAGCATTTT. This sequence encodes CASLSRNQPQHF.

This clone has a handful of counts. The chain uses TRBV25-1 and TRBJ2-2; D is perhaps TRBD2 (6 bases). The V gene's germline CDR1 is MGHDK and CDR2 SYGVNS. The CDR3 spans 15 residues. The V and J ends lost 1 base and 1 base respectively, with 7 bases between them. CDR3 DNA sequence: TGTGCCAGCAGTGAATTGGAGGGGAACACCGGGGAGCTGTTTTTT. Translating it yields CASSELEGNTGELFF.

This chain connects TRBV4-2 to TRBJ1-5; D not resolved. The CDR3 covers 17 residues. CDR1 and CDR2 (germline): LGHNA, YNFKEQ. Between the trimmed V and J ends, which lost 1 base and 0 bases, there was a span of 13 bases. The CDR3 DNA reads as TGTGCCAGCAGCCAAGTGGGAGGGCAGTATAGCAATCAGCCCCAGCATTTT. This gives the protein CASSQVGGQYSNQPQHF.

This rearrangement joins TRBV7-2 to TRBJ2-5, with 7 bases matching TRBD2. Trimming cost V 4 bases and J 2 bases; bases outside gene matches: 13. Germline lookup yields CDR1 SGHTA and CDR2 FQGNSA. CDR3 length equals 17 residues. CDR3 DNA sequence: TGTGCCAGCAGCTGGGGGTGGGCGGGGACTATTCAAGAGACCCAGTACTTC. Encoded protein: CASSWGWAGTIQETQYF.

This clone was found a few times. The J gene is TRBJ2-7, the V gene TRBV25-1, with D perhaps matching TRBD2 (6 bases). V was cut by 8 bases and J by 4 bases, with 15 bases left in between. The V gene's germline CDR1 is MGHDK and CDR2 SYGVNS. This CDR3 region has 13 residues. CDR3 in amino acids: CASRGSIPYEQYF. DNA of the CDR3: TGTGCCAGCCGGGGGTCTATACCTTACGAGCAGTACTTC.

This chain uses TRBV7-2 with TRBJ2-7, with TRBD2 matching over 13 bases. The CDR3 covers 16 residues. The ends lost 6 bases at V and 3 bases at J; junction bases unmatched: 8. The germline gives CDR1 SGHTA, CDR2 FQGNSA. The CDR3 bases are TGTGCCAGCAGTTCCCATAGACTAGCGGGAGGCTACGAGCAGTACTTC. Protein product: CASSSHRLAGGYEQYF.

CDR3 loop: CASSEGQSYNSPLHF. DNA for the CDR3: TGTGCCAGCAGTGAAGGGCAGTCCTATAATTCACCCCTCCACTTT. The rearrangement joins TRBV6-1 to TRBJ1-6; D not resolved. The CDR3 runs 15 residues. Germline loops: CDR1 MNHNS, CDR2 SASEGT. V was shortened by 1 base and J by 1 base, with 5 bases between the two germline ends.

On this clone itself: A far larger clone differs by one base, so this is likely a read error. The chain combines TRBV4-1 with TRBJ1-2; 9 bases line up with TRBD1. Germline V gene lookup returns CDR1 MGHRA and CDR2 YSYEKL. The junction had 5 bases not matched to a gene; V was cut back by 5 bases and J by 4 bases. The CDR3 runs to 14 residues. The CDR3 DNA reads TGCGCCAGCAGCTCCGGGACAGGGACCTATGGCTACACCTTC. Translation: CASSSGTGTYGYTF.

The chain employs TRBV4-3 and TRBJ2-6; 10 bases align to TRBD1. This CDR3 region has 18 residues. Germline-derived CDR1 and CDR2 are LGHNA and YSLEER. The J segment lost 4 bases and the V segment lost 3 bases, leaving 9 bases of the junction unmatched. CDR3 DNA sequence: TGCGCCAGCAGCCAGTCGACAGGGGGCCTGTTCGGGGCCAACGTCCTGACTTTC. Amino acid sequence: CASSQSTGGLFGANVLTF.

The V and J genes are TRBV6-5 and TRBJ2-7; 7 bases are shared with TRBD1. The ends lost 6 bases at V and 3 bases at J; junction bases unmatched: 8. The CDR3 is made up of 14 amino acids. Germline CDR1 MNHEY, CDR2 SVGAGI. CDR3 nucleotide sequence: TGTGCCAGCAGACGCCCCGGGACAGACTACGAGCAGTACTTC. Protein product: CASRRPGTDYEQYF.

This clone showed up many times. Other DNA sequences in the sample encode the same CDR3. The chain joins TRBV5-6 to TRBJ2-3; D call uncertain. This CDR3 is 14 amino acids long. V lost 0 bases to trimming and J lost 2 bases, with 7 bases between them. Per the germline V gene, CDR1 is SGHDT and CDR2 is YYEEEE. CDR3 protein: CASSLGAHTDTQYF. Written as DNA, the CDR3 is TGTGCCAGCAGCTTGGGGGCCCACACAGATACGCAGTATTTT.

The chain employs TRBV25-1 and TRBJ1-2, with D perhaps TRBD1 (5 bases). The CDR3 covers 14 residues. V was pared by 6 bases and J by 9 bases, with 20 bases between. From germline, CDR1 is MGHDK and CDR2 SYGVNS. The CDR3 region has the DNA TGTGCCAGCAGGGCCCCCTCAGGGCCCGGACGCTACACCTTC. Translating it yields CASRAPSGPGRYTF.